This is a list of T cell receptor beta chains from one sample in a study of blood T cell repertoires in COVID-19. Method: immunoSEQ multiplex PCR; TCRdb's copy keeps in-frame clones and lacks some. The table records 220,000 or so clones, approximately 78% of them present only once. The specimen was peripheral blood. These receptors were taken from a woman of 80 years or more with COVID-19, enrolled during active disease. Each CDR3 is given with its conserved first and last residue. A D gene is named only where the DNA matches it firmly. Clone size appears in some rows only: once, few, many, or a class for an expanded clone.

TGTGCCAGCAAAGGGACAGCGAACAATGAGCAGTTCTTC	CASKGTANNEQFF	.	TRBV11-3	TRBJ2-1	TRBD1
TGTGCCAGCTCACCACAAGGACAGCGTACGAACACCATATATTTT	CASSPQGQRTNTIYF	.	TRBV18	TRBJ1-3	.
TGCGCCAGCAGCCATGTGGGACAAGGCCTCTATTCACCCCTCCACTTT	CASSHVGQGLYSPLHF	.	TRBV4-1	TRBJ1-6	.
TGTGCCAGCAGCTTAGCGCCAGGCTTGTCCTACGAGCAGTACTTC	CASSLAPGLSYEQYF	.	TRBV7-9	TRBJ2-7	.
TGTGCCAGCAGCTTAGTGGCAGGGACCCAGCATTTT	CASSLVAGTQHF	.	TRBV7-2	TRBJ1-5	.
TGTGCCAGCAGCCCGTTACAGGGGAACTATGGCTACACCTTC	CASSPLQGNYGYTF	.	TRBV7-2	TRBJ1-2	TRBD1
TGTGCCAGCAGCCCACAGGAAAATAGCAATCAGCCCCAGCATTTT	CASSPQENSNQPQHF	few	TRBV4-2	TRBJ1-5	.
TGCAGCGTTGAAGAGGGAAGGGACAGTGGCTATGGCTACACCTTC	CSVEEGRDSGYGYTF	.	TRBV29-1	TRBJ1-2	TRBD1
TGTGCCAGCAGCAAAGGAAGGGGCCGGACAGGAGATGGAAACACCATATATTTT	CASSKGRGRTGDGNTIYF	.	TRBV21-1	TRBJ1-3	.
TGCGCCAGCAGCGGGACTAGCGGGAGGCGGCAAGAGCAGTTCTTC	CASSGTSGRRQEQFF	once	TRBV10-2	TRBJ2-1	TRBD2
TGTGCCAGCAGGAGTCAGGGGTCCCACGAGCAGTACTTC	CASRSQGSHEQYF	.	TRBV27	TRBJ2-7	.
TGCGCCAGCAGCTTGGAAGGGTCCCAGGGGCGCGGCTATGGCTACACCTTC	CASSLEGSQGRGYGYTF	.	TRBV5-1	TRBJ1-2	.
TGTGCCAGCAGGACCGGCGGGAAGACCTACGAGCAGTACTTC	CASRTGGKTYEQYF	.	TRBV6-5	TRBJ2-7	.
TGCAGCGTCCCTATAGGGTTGACAGGGACGACTAGCGGGAGCCACAATGAGCAGTTCTTC	CSVPIGLTGTTSGSHNEQFF	.	TRBV29-1	TRBJ2-1	TRBD2
TGTGCCAGCAGCGCATCACAGGGTTCGGGAAACACCATATATTTT	CASSASQGSGNTIYF	.	TRBV5-4	TRBJ1-3	.
TGTGCCAGCAGCCGGGACAGCCAGGCACCCCTCCACTTT	CASSRDSQAPLHF	few	TRBV9	TRBJ1-6	TRBD1
TGCGCCAGCAGACCTACTTACTCAATCCGGGACAGGGCTTACGAGCAGTACTTC	CASRPTYSIRDRAYEQYF	.	TRBV5-1	TRBJ2-7	TRBD1
TGTGCCAGCAGTCCCCAGAGGGGGGGGTCCCAAGAGACCCAGTACTTC	CASSPQRGGSQETQYF	.	TRBV28	TRBJ2-5	.
TGTGCCAGCAGCCAGATAAATGGGGGGTCCAGTGAGCAGTTCTTC	CASSQINGGSSEQFF	.	TRBV3-1/TRBV3-2	TRBJ2-1	.
TGTGCCAGCAGCCAAAGGGGGGAAAAACTGTTTTTT	CASSQRGEKLFF	few	TRBV27	TRBJ1-4	.
TGTGCCATCAGTGACCCCCGACAGGGATCTTATGATGGCTACACCTTC	CAISDPRQGSYDGYTF	.	TRBV10-3	TRBJ1-2	TRBD1
TGTGCCAGCAAAGGGGCCAGCTCTGGGGCCAACGTCCTGACTTTC	CASKGASSGANVLTF	.	TRBV28	TRBJ2-6	.
TGTGCCAGCAGCAGTGGACAGGGGAGGTCAGAGACCCAGTACTTC	CASSSGQGRSETQYF	.	TRBV5-4	TRBJ2-5	TRBD1
TGCGCCAGCAGCCAAGAAGGGACAGCGGGAGGCAATCAGCCCCAGCATTTT	CASSQEGTAGGNQPQHF	.	TRBV4-1	TRBJ1-5	TRBD1
TGTGCCAGCAGTTTTATGCCGCCCCGGGACAGGGTGGGGGACACCTACGAGCAGTACTTC	CASSFMPPRDRVGDTYEQYF	.	TRBV28	TRBJ2-7	TRBD1
TGTGCCAGCAGTCCCCCGGGGAGACAAGCCAAAAACATTCAGTACTTC	CASSPPGRQAKNIQYF	.	TRBV27	TRBJ2-4	.
TGTGCCAGCTCACCACCAAACTTTCAGGGTAGCAATCAGCCCCAGCATTTT	CASSPPNFQGSNQPQHF	once	TRBV18	TRBJ1-5	.
TGTGCCAGCAGTTTATCACGACAGGGGGCAGAAGCTTTCTTT	CASSLSRQGAEAFF	.	TRBV28	TRBJ1-1	TRBD1
TGTGCCTGGAGCGCGAACACCGGGGAGCTGTTTTTT	CAWSANTGELFF	.	TRBV30	TRBJ2-2	.
TGTGCCAGCAGCCCCGTAGGGGGCAGGGACACTGAAGCTTTCTTT	CASSPVGGRDTEAFF	.	TRBV7-2	TRBJ1-1	TRBD1
TGTGCCACCTATCTAGACAGGGGAGGTCGGGGAGCTTTCTTT	CATYLDRGGRGAFF	few	TRBV24-1	TRBJ1-1	TRBD1
TGTGCCAGCAGCCCGATGGGACAGGGTGCCTATGGCTACACCTTC	CASSPMGQGAYGYTF	.	TRBV7-3	TRBJ1-2	TRBD1
TGTGCCAGTAGTTTTTCCGGCAATCAGCCCCAGCATTTT	CASSFSGNQPQHF	once	TRBV19	TRBJ1-5	.
TGTGCCAGCAGTTACTCGAGAAACTTCCTCGAGCAGTACTTC	CASSYSRNFLEQYF	.	TRBV6-5	TRBJ2-7	.
TGTGCCAGCAGCAGTTCTAACACTGAAGCTTTCTTT	CASSSSNTEAFF	.	TRBV2	TRBJ1-1	.